These T cell receptor beta chains were read from a single sample in a study of response to subunit inactivated influenza vaccine. TCRdb re-called the RT-PCR reads through MiXCR, storing one row per CDR3 protein. The sample shows 450,000 to 600,000 distinct CDR3 sequences, about 7.6% of them seen only once. The sample consisted of PBMCs from blood, taken less than 25 months after vaccination. These receptors were collected from a man aged 50-75 years who received an inactivated influenza vaccine. Each CDR3 is given with its conserved first and last residue. D genes are given only for firm matches. A row's size may be missing; if present it is once, few, many or a size class.

J gene | V gene | clone size | D gene | CDR3 protein | CDR3 DNA
TRBJ1-5 | TRBV19 | NA | NA | CASSLDTRNNQPQHF | TGTGCCAGTAGTTTGGACACTCGGAACAATCAGCCCCAGCATTTT
TRBJ2-1 | TRBV29-1 | NA | TRBD2 | CSVDRGEGNEQFF | TGCAGCGTTGACCGGGGGGAAGGCAATGAGCAGTTCTTC
TRBJ2-7 | TRBV7-2 | many | TRBD2 | CASSPTSGRSYEQYF | TGTGCCAGCAGCCCAACTAGCGGGAGGTCCTACGAGCAGTACTTC
TRBJ2-3 | TRBV6-6 | NA | NA | CAAGGRATDTQYF | TGTGCCGCGGGCGGCAGGGCGACAGATACGCAGTATTTT
TRBJ2-7 | TRBV5-1 | many | NA | CASSYRDVDSYEQYF | TGCGCCAGCAGTTACCGGGACGTCGACTCCTACGAGCAGTACTTC
TRBJ2-3 | TRBV29-1 | few | NA | CSGGGNGRTDTQYF | TGCAGCGGAGGGGGTAATGGCAGGACAGATACGCAGTATTTT
TRBJ1-2 | TRBV20-1 | NA | NA | CSASEGGYTF | TGCAGTGCTAGTGAGGGGGGCTACACCTTC
TRBJ2-1 | TRBV20-1 | NA | NA | CSAWGANYNEQFF | TGCAGTGCTTGGGGGGCGAACTACAATGAGCAGTTCTTC
TRBJ2-1 | TRBV19 | many | NA | CASSMGWGNYNEQFF | TGTGCCAGTAGTATGGGGTGGGGAAACTACAATGAGCAGTTCTTC
TRBJ2-7 | TRBV3-1 | many | NA | CASRRKVQGPYEQYF | TGTGCCAGCAGAAGAAAGGTACAGGGACCCTACGAGCAGTACTTC
TRBJ2-7 | TRBV7-9 | many | TRBD1 | CASNSRQGPYEQYF | TGTGCCAGCAACTCTCGACAGGGCCCCTACGAGCAGTACTTC
TRBJ2-3 | TRBV12-3/TRBV12-4 | few | TRBD2 | CASTPVAGVADTQYF | TGTGCCAGCACCCCGGTAGCGGGAGTCGCAGATACGCAGTATTTT
TRBJ1-5 | TRBV7-7 | NA | TRBD1 | CASSMDRDQPQHF | TGTGCTAGCAGCATGGACAGGGATCAGCCCCAGCATTTT
TRBJ2-7 | TRBV7-2 | few | NA | CASSLDVGEQYF | TGTGCCAGCAGCTTAGATGTAGGCGAGCAGTACTTC
TRBJ1-2 | TRBV4-2 | NA | TRBD1 | CASSHQTGGNYGYTF | TGTGCCAGCAGCCACCAGACAGGGGGCAACTATGGCTACACCTTC
TRBJ2-1 | TRBV18 | few | NA | CASSPPASNEQFF | TGTGCCAGCTCACCACCGGCGAGTAATGAGCAGTTCTTC
TRBJ1-5 | TRBV7-2 | many | NA | CASSPAGFGNQPQHF | TGTGCCAGCAGCCCGGCAGGGTTCGGCAATCAGCCCCAGCATTTT